This T cell receptor beta chain was captured in a study of T cells after yellow fever vaccination. This clonotype has at least ten counts. One entry per CDR3 protein, called by TCRdb with MiXCR from the 5' RACE reads. In the table there are under 150,000 distinct CDR3 sequences, approximately 7.7% of which are singletons. V was cut by 1 base and J by 2 bases, with 14 bases left in between. The germline gives CDR1 DFQATT, CDR2 SNEGSKA (reference sequence). The CDR3 sequence is 15 residues long. This TCR was recovered from a man in his thirties or forties who received the YFV17D yellow fever vaccine. The V gene is TRBV20-1, the J gene TRBJ2-5; D perhaps matches TRBD2 (7 bases). Sequences were derived from CD4+ T cells sorted from PBMCs, sampled 5 days after the yellow fever booster vaccination. The CDR3 reads CSARGGGRGQETQYF. CDR3 DNA: TGCAGTGCTAGAGGGGGAGGGAGGGGGCAAGAGACCCAGTACTTC.